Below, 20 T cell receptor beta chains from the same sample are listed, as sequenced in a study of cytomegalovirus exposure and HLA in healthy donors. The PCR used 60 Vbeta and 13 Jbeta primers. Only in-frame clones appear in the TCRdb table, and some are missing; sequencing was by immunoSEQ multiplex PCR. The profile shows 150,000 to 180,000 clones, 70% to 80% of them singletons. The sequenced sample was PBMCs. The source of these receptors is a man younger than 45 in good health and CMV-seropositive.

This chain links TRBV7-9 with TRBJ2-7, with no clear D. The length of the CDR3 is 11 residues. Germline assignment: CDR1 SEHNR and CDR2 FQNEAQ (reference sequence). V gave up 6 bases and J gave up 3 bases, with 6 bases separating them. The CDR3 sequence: CASRTSYEQYF. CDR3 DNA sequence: TGTGCCAGCAGGACAAGCTACGAGCAGTACTTC.

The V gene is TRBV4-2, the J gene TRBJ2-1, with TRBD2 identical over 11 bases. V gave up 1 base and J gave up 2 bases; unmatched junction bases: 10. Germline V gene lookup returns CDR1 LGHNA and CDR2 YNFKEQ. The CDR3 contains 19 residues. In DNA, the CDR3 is TGTGCCAGCAGCCAAGCCGCGACTAGCGGGATATCAGCCTACAATGAGCAGTTCTTC. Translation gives CASSQAATSGISAYNEQFF.

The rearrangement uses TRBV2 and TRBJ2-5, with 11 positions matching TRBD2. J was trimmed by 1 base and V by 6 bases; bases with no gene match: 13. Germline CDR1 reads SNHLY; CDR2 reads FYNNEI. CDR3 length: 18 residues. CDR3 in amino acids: CASSPDYSGGEIQETQYF. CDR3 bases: TGTGCCAGCAGCCCCGACTATAGCGGGGGGGAAATCCAAGAGACCCAGTACTTC.

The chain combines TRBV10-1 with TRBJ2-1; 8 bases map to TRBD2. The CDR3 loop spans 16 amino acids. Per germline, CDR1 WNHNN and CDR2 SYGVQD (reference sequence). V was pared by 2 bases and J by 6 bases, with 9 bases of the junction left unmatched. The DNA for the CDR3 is TGCGCCAGCAGTGAGGGGAGCGGGAGTCGGGCCAATGAGCAGTTCTTC. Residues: CASSEGSGSRANEQFF.

CDR3 coding DNA: TGTGCCAGCAGTGAACAGGGCCCCAGCTCTGGGGCCAACGTCCTGACTTTC. The encoded protein is CASSEQGPSSGANVLTF. The chain recombines TRBV2 with TRBJ2-6, with a weak D call TRBD1 (5 bases). This CDR3 has 17 amino acids. V lost 2 bases and J lost 0, with 11 bases in between. Germline-derived CDR1 and CDR2 are SNHLY and FYNNEI.

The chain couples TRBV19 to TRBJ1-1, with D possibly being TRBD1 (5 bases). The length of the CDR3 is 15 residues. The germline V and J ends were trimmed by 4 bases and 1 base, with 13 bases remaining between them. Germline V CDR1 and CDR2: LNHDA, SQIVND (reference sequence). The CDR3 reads CASSTFGDSNTEAFF. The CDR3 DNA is TGTGCCAGTAGTACTTTCGGGGACTCGAACACTGAAGCTTTCTTT.

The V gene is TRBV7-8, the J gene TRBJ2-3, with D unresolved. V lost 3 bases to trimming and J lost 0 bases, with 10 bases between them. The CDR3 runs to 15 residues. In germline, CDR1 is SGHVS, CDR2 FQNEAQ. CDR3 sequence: CASSLLARSTDTQYF. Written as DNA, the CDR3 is TGTGCCAGCAGCTTGTTGGCCCGCAGCACAGATACGCAGTATTTT.

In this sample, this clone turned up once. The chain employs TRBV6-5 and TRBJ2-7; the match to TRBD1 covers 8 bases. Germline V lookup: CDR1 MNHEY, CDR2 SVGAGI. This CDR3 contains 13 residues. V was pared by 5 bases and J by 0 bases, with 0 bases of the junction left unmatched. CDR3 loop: CASSDRGSYEQYF. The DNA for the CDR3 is TGTGCCAGCAGTGACAGGGGCTCCTACGAGCAGTACTTC.

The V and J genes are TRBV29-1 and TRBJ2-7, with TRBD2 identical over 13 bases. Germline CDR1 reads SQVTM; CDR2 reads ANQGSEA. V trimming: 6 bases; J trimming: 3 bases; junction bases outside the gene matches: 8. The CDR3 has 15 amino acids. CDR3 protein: CSVGLAGSQFYEQYF. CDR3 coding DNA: TGCAGCGTGGGACTAGCGGGATCCCAGTTCTACGAGCAGTACTTC.

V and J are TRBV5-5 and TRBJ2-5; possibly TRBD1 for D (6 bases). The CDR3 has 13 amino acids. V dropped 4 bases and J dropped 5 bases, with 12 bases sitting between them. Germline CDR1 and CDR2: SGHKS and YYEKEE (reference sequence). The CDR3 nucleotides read TGTGCCAGCAGCCCACGAGGACAGGAGACCCAGTACTTC. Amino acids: CASSPRGQETQYF. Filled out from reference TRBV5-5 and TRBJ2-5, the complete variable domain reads DAGVTQSPTHLIKTRGQQVTLRCSPISGHKSVSWYQQVLGQGPQFIFQYYEKEERGRGNFPDRFSARQFPNYSSELNVNALLLGDSALYLCASSPRGQETQYFGPGTRLLVL.

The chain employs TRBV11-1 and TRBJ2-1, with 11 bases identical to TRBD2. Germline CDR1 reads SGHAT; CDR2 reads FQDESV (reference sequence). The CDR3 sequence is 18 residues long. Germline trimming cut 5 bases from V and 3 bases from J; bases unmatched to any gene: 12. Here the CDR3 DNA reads TGTGCCAGCAGCACGCAAGGGTCTAGCGGGAGGTTCTACAATGAGCAGTTCTTC. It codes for CASSTQGSSGRFYNEQFF.

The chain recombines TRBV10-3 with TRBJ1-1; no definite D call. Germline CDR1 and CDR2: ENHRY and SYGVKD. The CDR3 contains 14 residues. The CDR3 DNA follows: TGTGCGGCCCGGCCGACCGGCGCGGACACTGAAGCTTTCTTT. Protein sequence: CAARPTGADTEAFF.

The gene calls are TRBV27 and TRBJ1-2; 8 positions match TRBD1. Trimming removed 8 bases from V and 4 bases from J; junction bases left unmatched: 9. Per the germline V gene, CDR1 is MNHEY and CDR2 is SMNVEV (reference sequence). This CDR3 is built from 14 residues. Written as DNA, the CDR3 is TGTGCCAGCCGACTGAACGGACAGGGCTATGGCTACACCTTC. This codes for CASRLNGQGYGYTF.

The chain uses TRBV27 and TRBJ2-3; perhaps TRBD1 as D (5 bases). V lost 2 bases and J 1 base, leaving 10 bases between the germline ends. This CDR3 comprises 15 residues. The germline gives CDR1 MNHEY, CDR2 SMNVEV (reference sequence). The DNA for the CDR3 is TGTGCCAGCAGTTTAAGCGTACAGGGCACAGATACGCAGTATTTT. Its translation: CASSLSVQGTDTQYF.

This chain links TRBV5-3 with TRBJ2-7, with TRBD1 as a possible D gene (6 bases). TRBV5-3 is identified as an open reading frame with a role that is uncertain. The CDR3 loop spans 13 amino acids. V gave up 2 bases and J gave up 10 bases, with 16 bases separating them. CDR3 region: CARSLETGYGQYF. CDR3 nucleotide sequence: TGTGCCAGAAGCTTAGAAACAGGGTACGGACAGTACTTC.

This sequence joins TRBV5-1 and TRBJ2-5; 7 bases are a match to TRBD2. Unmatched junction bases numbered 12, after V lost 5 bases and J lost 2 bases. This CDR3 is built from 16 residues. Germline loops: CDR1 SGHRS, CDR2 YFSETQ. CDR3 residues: CASRPSGRGWQETQYF. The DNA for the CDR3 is TGCGCCAGCAGGCCCTCGGGGAGGGGCTGGCAAGAGACCCAGTACTTC.

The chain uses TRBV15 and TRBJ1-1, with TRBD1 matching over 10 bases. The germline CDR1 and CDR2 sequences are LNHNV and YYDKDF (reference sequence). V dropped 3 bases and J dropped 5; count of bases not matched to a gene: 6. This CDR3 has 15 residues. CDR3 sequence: CATSSPGQGYTEAFF. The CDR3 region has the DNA TGTGCCACCAGCAGTCCGGGACAGGGGTATACTGAAGCTTTCTTT.

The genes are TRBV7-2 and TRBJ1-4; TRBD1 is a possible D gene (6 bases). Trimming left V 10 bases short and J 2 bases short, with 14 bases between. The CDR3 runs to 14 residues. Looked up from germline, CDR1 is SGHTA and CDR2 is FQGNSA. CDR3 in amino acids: CATRAGATNEKLFF. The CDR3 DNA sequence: TGTGCCACTAGGGCAGGGGCGACTAATGAAAAACTGTTTTTT.

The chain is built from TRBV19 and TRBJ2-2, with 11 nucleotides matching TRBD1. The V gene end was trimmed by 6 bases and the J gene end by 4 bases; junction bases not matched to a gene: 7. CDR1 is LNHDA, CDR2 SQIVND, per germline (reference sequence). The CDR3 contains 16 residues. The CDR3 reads CASRGDRGWSTGELFF. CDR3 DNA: TGTGCCAGTAGAGGGGACAGGGGGTGGAGCACCGGGGAGCTGTTTTTT.

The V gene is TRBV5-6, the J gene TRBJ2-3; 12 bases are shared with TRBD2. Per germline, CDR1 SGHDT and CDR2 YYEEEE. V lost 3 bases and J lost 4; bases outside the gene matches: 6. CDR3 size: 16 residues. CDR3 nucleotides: TGTGCCAGCAGCTCGGTCCGACTAGCGGGAGCAGATACGCAGTATTTT. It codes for CASSSVRLAGADTQYF.